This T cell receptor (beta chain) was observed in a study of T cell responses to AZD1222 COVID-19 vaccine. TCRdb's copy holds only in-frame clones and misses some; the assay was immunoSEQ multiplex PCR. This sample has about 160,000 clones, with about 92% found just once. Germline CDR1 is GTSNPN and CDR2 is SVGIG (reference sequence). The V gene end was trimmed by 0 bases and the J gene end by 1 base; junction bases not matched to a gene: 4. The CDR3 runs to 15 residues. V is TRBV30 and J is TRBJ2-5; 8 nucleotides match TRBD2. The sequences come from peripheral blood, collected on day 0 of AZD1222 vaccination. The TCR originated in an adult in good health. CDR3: CAWSVRGGFQETQYF. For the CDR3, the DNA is TGTGCCTGGAGTGTACGGGGGGGGTTCCAAGAGACCCAGTACTTC. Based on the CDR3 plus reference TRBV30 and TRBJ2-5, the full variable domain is SQTIHQWPATLVQPVGSPLSLECTVEGTSNPNLYWYRQAAGRGLQLLFYSVGIGQISSEVPQNLSASRPQDRQFILSSKKLLLSDSGFYLCAWSVRGGFQETQYFGPGTRLLVL.